This T cell receptor (beta chain) was retrieved from a study of early T cells in non-severe SARS-CoV-2 infection. The CDR3 is made up of 17 amino acids. With V trimmed by 2 bases and J by 0 bases, 6 bases remained unmatched. Germline assignment: CDR1 MGHRA and CDR2 YSYEKL. This clonotype has ten or more counts. Individual cDNA molecules were tagged with unique molecular identifiers. TCRdb reprocessed the 5' RACE reads via MiXCR and lists one record per CDR3 protein. The data show tens of thousands of distinct CDR3 sequences, with under 15% seen just once and approximately 10% held by the top ten. Sequenced input: whole blood. The chain has TRBV4-1 and TRBJ1-1, with 10 positions matching TRBD1. This TCR came from an adult who was a healthcare worker with PCR-confirmed SARS-CoV-2 infection or an uninfected control (not recorded which). This chain's CDR3 is CASSQSGTGAMNTEAFF. Written as DNA, the CDR3 is TGCGCCAGCAGCCAATCGGGGACAGGGGCAATGAACACTGAAGCTTTCTTT.